This T cell receptor (beta chain) was found in a study of T-cell reconstitution after alpha-beta-depleted transplantation in children. This clonotype occurred many times. A TCRbeta library incorporating unique molecular identifiers was prepared. TCRdb ran MiXCR on the PCR reads and lists one entry per CDR3 protein. This table holds 150,000 to 250,000 distinct CDR3 sequences, approximately 6% found once. The germline V and J ends were trimmed by 7 bases and 2 bases, with 22 bases remaining between them. Germline CDR1 SQVTM, CDR2 ANQGSEA. This CDR3 is built from 16 residues. This sequence was found in a girl in the first two years of life with combined immunodeficiency, due to receive a stem cell transplant. V usage is TRBV29-1 and J usage is TRBJ2-3; D might be TRBD2 (5 bases). The material was PBMCs, obtained before TCRalphabeta/CD19-depleted stem cell transplant. The DNA for the CDR3 is TGCAGCGCGTCCCCTTTTGTGGGAGAAGTCACAGATACGCAGTATTTT. Protein sequence: CSASPFVGEVTDTQYF.